This T cell receptor (beta chain) was found in a study of neurological immune-mediated disorders. The authors made cDNA by 5'RACE with 10-nucleotide random UMIs. TCRdb ran MiXCR on the 5' RACE reads and lists one entry per CDR3 protein. The table shows tens of thousands of distinct CDR3 sequences, with around 10% occurring only once. The CDR3 extends over 14 amino acids. The V end was cut by 4 bases, the J end by 12 bases, with 16 bases between. Time point described: longitudinal time-point 1 (baseline). The unsorted libraries had their origin in 2 million PBMCs stored at -80 C. This clonotype was recorded many times.

Sequenced sample: PBMCs. This sequence joins TRBV12-3 or TRBV12-4 and TRBJ2-6; D may be TRBD1 or TRBD2 (5 bases each). The origin of this receptor is a male donor with HTLV-1-associated myelopathy (HAM/TSP). The CDR3 nucleotides read TGTGCCAGCAGTTCGGGACGGTCTATAGGCGTCCTGACTTTC. This sequence encodes CASSSGRSIGVLTF.